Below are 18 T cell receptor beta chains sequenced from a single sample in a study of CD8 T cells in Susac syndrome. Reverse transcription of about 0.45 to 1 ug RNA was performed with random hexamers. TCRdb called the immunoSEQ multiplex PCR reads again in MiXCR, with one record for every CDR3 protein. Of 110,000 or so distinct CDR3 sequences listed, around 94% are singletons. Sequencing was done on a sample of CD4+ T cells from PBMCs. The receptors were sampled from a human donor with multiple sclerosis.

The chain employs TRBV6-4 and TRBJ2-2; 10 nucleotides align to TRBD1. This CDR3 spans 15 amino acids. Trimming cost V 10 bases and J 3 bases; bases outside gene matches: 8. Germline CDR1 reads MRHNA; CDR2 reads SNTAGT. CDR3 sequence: CATGTGDLDTGELFF. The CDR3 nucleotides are TGTGCCACGGGGACAGGGGATCTGGACACCGGGGAGCTGTTTTTT.

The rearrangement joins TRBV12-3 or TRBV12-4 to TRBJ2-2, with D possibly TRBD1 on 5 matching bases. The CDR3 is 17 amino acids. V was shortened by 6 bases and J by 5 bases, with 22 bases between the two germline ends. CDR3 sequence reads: CASSPPIKGSPTGELFF. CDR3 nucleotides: TGTGCCAGCAGCCCGCCCATTAAGGGGTCCCCGACCGGGGAGCTGTTTTTT.

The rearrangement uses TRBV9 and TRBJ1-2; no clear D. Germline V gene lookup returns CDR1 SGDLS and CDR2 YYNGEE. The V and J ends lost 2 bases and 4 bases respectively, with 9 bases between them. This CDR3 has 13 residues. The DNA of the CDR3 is TGTGCCAGCAGCGTGATTGCTGGCTATGGCTACACCTTC. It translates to CASSVIAGYGYTF.

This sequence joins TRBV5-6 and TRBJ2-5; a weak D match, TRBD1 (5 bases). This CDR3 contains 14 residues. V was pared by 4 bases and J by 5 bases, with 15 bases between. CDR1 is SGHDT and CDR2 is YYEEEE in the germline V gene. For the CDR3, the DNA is TGTGCCAGCAGCCCGCCCAGGGTCGACGAGACCCAGTACTTC. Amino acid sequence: CASSPPRVDETQYF.

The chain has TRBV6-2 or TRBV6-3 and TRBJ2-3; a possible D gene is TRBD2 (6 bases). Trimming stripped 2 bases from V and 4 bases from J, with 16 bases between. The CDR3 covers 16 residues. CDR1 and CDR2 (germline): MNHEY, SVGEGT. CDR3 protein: CASSYPRGGMSDTQYF. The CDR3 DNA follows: TGTGCCAGCAGTTACCCCCGCGGCGGGATGTCAGATACGCAGTATTTT.

Written as DNA, the CDR3 is TGTGCCAGCAGCTCGAGTCGGGGTGGAGTTGAGCAGTTCTTC. Residues: CASSSSRGGVEQFF. This chain connects TRBV11-2 to TRBJ2-1; D possibly corresponds to TRBD2 (5 bases). Trimming cost V 4 bases and J 9 bases, with 16 bases left between them. CDR1 and CDR2 (germline): SGHAT, FQNNGV. This CDR3 has 14 residues.

The chain's CDR3 is CSVRSSGGVTDTQYF. CDR3 bases: TGCAGCGTGCGGTCTAGCGGGGGGGTCACAGATACGCAGTATTTT. V gene TRBV29-1 combines with J gene TRBJ2-3; 12 bases agree with TRBD2. V gave up 6 bases and J gave up 2 bases; unmatched junction bases: 6. This CDR3 contains 15 residues. Germline V CDR1 and CDR2: SQVTM, ANQGSEA.

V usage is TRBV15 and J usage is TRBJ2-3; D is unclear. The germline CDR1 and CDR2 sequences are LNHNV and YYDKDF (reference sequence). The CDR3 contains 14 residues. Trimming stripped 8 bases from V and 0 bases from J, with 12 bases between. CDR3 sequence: CATFSGLSTDTQYF. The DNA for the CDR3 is TGTGCCACCTTCTCTGGCCTAAGCACAGATACGCAGTATTTT.

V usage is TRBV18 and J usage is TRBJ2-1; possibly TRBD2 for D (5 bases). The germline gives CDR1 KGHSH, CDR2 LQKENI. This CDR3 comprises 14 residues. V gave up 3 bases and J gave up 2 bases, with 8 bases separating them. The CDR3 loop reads CASSPSGAYNEQFF. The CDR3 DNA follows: TGTGCCAGCTCACCCAGCGGTGCCTACAATGAGCAGTTCTTC. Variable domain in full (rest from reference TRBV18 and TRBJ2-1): NAGVMQNPRHLVRRRGQEARLRCSPMKGHSHVYWYRQLPEEGLKFMVYLQKENIIDESGMPKERFSAEFPKEGPSILRIQQVVRGDSAAYFCASSPSGAYNEQFFGPGTRLTVL.

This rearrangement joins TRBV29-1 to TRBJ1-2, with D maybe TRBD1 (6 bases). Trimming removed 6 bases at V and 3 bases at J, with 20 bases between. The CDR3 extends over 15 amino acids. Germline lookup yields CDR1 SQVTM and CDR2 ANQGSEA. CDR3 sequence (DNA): TGCAGCGTCAGTAATACCGCACAGGGATACTATGGCTACACCTTC. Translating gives CSVSNTAQGYYGYTF.

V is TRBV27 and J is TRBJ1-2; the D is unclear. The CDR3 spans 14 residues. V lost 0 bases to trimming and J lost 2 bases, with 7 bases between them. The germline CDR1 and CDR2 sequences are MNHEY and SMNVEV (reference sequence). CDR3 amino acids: CASSLSALNYGYTF. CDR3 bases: TGTGCCAGCAGTTTATCGGCACTAAACTATGGCTACACCTTC.

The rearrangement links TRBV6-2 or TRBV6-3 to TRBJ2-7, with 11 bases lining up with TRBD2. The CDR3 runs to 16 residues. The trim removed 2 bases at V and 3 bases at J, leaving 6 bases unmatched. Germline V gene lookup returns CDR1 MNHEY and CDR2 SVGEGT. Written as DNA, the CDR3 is TGTGCCAGCAGTTACGGAGGGACTAGCGGAATCTACGAGCAGTACTTC. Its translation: CASSYGGTSGIYEQYF.

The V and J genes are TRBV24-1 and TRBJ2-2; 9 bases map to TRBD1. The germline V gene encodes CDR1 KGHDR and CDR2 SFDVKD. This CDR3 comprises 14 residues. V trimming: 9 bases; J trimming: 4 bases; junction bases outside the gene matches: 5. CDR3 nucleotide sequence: TGTGCCACCGCGAACAGGGGGCCCACCGGGGAGCTGTTTTTT. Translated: CATANRGPTGELFF.

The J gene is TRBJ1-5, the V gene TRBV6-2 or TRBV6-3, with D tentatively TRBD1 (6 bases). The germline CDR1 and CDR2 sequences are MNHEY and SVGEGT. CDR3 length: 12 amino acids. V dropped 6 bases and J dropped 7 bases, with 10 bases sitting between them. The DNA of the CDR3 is TGTGCCAGCAGCCCAGGGGTGCAGCCCCAGCATTTT. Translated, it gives CASSPGVQPQHF.

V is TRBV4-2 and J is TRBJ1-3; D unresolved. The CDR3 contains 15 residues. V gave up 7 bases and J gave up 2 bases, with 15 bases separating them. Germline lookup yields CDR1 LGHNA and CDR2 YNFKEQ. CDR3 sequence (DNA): TGTGCCAGCAACACCAACGGGAGCCCTGGAAACACCATATATTTT. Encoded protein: CASNTNGSPGNTIYF.

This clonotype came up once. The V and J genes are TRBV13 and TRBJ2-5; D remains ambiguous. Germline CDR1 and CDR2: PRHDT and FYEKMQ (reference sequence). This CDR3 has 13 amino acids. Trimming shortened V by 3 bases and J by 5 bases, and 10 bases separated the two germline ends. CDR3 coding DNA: TGTGCCAGCAGCTTCGGGCGATGGGAGACCCAGTACTTC. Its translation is CASSFGRWETQYF.

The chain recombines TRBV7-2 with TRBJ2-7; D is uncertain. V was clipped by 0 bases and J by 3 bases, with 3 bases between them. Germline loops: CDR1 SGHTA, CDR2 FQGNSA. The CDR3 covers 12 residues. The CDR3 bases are TGTGCCAGCAGCTTAGCAGACTACGAGCAGTACTTC. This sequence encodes CASSLADYEQYF.

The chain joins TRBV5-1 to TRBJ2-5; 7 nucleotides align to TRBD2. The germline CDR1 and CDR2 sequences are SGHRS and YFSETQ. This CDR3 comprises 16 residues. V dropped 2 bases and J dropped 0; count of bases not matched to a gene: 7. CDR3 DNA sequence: TGCGCCAGCAGCTTCGGGTCACGGGGGGACCAAGAGACCCAGTACTTC. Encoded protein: CASSFGSRGDQETQYF.